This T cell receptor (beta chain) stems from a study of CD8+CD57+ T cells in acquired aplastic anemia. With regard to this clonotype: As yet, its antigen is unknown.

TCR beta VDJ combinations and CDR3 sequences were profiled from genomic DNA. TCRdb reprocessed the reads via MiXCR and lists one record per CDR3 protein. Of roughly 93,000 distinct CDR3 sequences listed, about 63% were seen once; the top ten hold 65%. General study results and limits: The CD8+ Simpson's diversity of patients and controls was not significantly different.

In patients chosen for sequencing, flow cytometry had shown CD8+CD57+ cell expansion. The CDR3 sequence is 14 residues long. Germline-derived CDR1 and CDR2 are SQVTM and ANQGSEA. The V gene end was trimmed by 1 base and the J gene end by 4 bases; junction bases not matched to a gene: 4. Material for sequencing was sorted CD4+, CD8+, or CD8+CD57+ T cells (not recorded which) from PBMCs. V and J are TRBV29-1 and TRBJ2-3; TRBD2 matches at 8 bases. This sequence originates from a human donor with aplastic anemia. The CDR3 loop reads CSVEGGGRSDTQYF. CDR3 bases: TGCAGCGTTGAAGGTGGCGGGAGGTCAGATACGCAGTATTTT.